The 17 T cell receptor beta chains below all came from one sample that was sequenced in a study of blood T cell repertoires in COVID-19. Here immunoSEQ multiplex PCR was the method, and the copy in TCRdb shows in-frame clones only, minus some. The table includes hundreds of thousands of clones, about 90% detected once. The sequencing sample was made of peripheral blood. These TCRs come from a man aged 18 to 35 with active or convalescent COVID-19.

The chain recombines TRBV9 with TRBJ1-2; D not resolved. The CDR3 totals 16 residues. The germline V gene encodes CDR1 SGDLS and CDR2 YYNGEE. Trimming took 3 bases from V and 7 from J, leaving 22 bases between them. The CDR3 sequence is CASSAGPGLLQAGYTF. CDR3 nucleotides: TGTGCCAGCAGCGCCGGTCCGGGTCTCCTCCAAGCTGGCTACACCTTC.

This chain links TRBV25-1 with TRBJ1-2, with D hard to call. V lost 0 bases, J lost 8 bases, and 7 bases lay in between. The germline V gene has CDR1 MGHDK and CDR2 SYGVNS. The CDR3 extends over 12 amino acids. The CDR3 sequence: CASSEYVGGYTF. The CDR3 nucleotides read TGTGCCAGCAGTGAATATGTCGGGGGCTACACCTTC.

The gene calls are TRBV7-3 and TRBJ1-4, with a possible D match to TRBD1 (5 bases). Between the trimmed V and J ends, which lost 5 bases and 3 bases, there was a span of 19 bases. The germline V gene has CDR1 SGHTA and CDR2 FQGTGA. The CDR3 extends over 17 amino acids. DNA of the CDR3: TGTGCCAGCAGCCCAAGGGGCGGGGTTCAAGCTAATGAAAAACTGTTTTTT. Its translation is CASSPRGGVQANEKLFF.

This clone was counted a single time. CDR3 sequence: CASSLGTGADTQYF. The CDR3 DNA follows: TGCGCCAGCAGCTTAGGGACAGGGGCCGATACGCAGTATTTT. V usage is TRBV5-1 and J usage is TRBJ2-3; TRBD1 agrees at 10 bases. Germline V gives CDR1 SGHRS, CDR2 YFSETQ. This CDR3 region has 14 residues. Trimming at V came to 2 bases and at J to 6 bases, leaving 3 bases not matched to a gene.

The chain has TRBV29-1 and TRBJ2-3; D perhaps matches TRBD1 (6 bases). V lost 3 bases and J lost 3, with 10 bases in between. From germline, CDR1 is SQVTM and CDR2 ANQGSEA. CDR3 length: 13 residues. CDR3 loop: CSVELGGTDTQYF. Written as DNA, the CDR3 is TGCAGCGTTGAGTTAGGGGGAACAGATACGCAGTATTTT.

CDR3 amino acids: CASSIGQGWDEAFF. CDR3 sequence (DNA): TGTGCCAGTAGTATAGGCCAGGGGTGGGATGAAGCTTTCTTT. The chain has TRBV19 and TRBJ1-1, with D possibly being TRBD1 (6 bases). Trimming stripped 1 base from V and 7 bases from J, with 13 bases between. Germline assignment: CDR1 LNHDA and CDR2 SQIVND (reference sequence). The CDR3 sequence is 14 residues long.

The chain is built from TRBV25-1 and TRBJ1-1; 8 nucleotides agree with TRBD1. This CDR3 spans 13 amino acids. V trimming: 7 bases; J trimming: 1 base; junction bases outside the gene matches: 2. Germline lookup yields CDR1 MGHDK and CDR2 SYGVNS. This chain's CDR3 is CASKQGANTEAFF. The CDR3 DNA reads as TGTGCCAGCAAGCAGGGGGCGAACACTGAAGCTTTCTTT.

V usage is TRBV19 and J usage is TRBJ2-1; TRBD2 is a possible D gene (6 bases). Per the germline V gene, CDR1 is LNHDA and CDR2 is SQIVND (reference sequence). The CDR3 is 16 amino acids. V was pared by 3 bases and J by 6 bases, with 18 bases between. The CDR3 DNA follows: TGTGCCAGTAGTATTGTTGTCGGAGGGGTTTTCAATGAGCAGTTCTTC. Protein sequence: CASSIVVGGVFNEQFF.

This chain links TRBV30 with TRBJ2-7; 7 nucleotides agree with TRBD1. V lost 3 bases to trimming and J lost 7 bases; unmatched junction nucleotides: 9. Per the germline V gene, CDR1 is GTSNPN and CDR2 is SVGIG (reference sequence). CDR3 length: 13 residues. Here the CDR3 reads CAWSQGGAGEQYF. CDR3 sequence (DNA): TGTGCCTGGAGCCAAGGGGGCGCAGGGGAGCAGTACTTC.

The chain is built from TRBV9 and TRBJ1-2, with D perhaps matching TRBD1 (5 bases). Trimming shortened V by 0 bases and J by 4 bases, and 10 bases separated the two germline ends. The CDR3 extends over 14 amino acids. The germline CDR1 and CDR2 sequences are SGDLS and YYNGEE. Here the CDR3 reads CASSVGQGPYGYTF. CDR3 in DNA: TGTGCCAGCAGCGTAGGTCAGGGCCCCTATGGCTACACCTTC.

The V gene is TRBV15, the J gene TRBJ2-1; 7 bases agree with TRBD1. V lost 1 base to trimming and J lost 6 bases; unmatched junction nucleotides: 6. The germline V gene encodes CDR1 LNHNV and CDR2 YYDKDF (reference sequence). The CDR3 has 15 residues. CDR3: CATSRVGGAGNEQFF. The CDR3 DNA follows: TGTGCCACCAGCAGAGTAGGGGGCGCTGGCAATGAGCAGTTCTTC.

The V call is TRBV4-3, the J call TRBJ2-1; D is possibly TRBD1 (5 bases). Germline values: CDR1 LGHNA, CDR2 YSLEER. With 0 bases removed from V and 1 base from J, the gap between germline ends came to 7 bases. The CDR3 loop spans 15 amino acids. Here the CDR3 DNA reads TGCGCCAGCAGCCAAGAAGGGGCGTCCTACAATGAGCAGTTCTTC. This codes for CASSQEGASYNEQFF.

This chain uses TRBV12-5 with TRBJ2-3, with D maybe TRBD2 (6 bases). Germline V gene data show CDR1 as LGHNT and CDR2 as FRNRAP. The germline V and J ends were trimmed by 4 bases and 2 bases, with 25 bases remaining between them. CDR3 length: 19 residues. The CDR3 DNA reads as TGTGCTAGTGGTTCCGGCGGGTCGATTACCGCGGGGAACACAGATACGCAGTATTTT. Residues: CASGSGGSITAGNTDTQYF.

This chain links TRBV15 with TRBJ2-7; a possible D gene is TRBD1 (6 bases). CDR3 length equals 15 residues. Germline CDR1 LNHNV, CDR2 YYDKDF (reference sequence). The V end lost 0 bases, the J end lost 2 bases, and 11 bases lay between the germline ends. The CDR3 is CATSRDRGGPYEQYF. In DNA form, the CDR3 reads TGTGCCACCAGCAGAGATCGTGGGGGCCCCTACGAGCAGTACTTC.

This rearrangement joins TRBV19 to TRBJ1-4; D remains unclear. Per germline, CDR1 LNHDA and CDR2 SQIVND (reference sequence). V shed 7 bases and J shed 12 bases, with 27 bases lying between them. There are 16 residues in the CDR3. The CDR3 reads CASTSELRSTKAQLFF. The CDR3 coding sequence is TGTGCCAGTACGTCCGAACTCCGTTCGACTAAGGCTCAACTGTTTTTT.

The rearrangement links TRBV6-5 to TRBJ1-6, with TRBD1 matching 8 bases. The germline V gene has CDR1 MNHEY and CDR2 SVGAGI. The CDR3 is 15 amino acids. J gave up 3 bases and V 7 bases, and 5 bases lay outside the gene matches. The CDR3 sequence is CASKKQGDYNSPLHF. The CDR3 DNA reads TGTGCCAGCAAAAAACAGGGGGACTATAATTCACCCCTCCACTTT.

This chain connects TRBV10-2 to TRBJ2-5; perhaps TRBD1 as D (5 bases). The V and J ends lost 6 bases and 5 bases respectively, with 10 bases between them. The germline V gene has CDR1 WSHSY and CDR2 SAAADI. The CDR3 has 12 amino acids. Here the CDR3 reads CASSDAGETQYF. DNA for the CDR3: TGCGCCAGCAGCGACGCAGGGGAGACCCAGTACTTC.